The next 12 T cell receptor beta chains were all read from a single sample in a study of cytomegalovirus exposure and HLA in healthy donors. The PCR used 60 Vbeta and 13 Jbeta primers. Libraries were prepared by immunoSEQ multiplex PCR; TCRdb keeps only in-frame clonotypes and omits some of them. This sample has 100,000 to 150,000 clones, with 65% to 80% found just once. Sequencing input: PBMCs. These TCRs come from a male donor in good health and CMV-seropositive.

This chain connects TRBV6-4 to TRBJ2-3, with TRBD1 matching over 9 bases. Germline V gene sequence: CDR1 MRHNA, CDR2 SNTAGT. Trimming took 6 bases from V and 0 from J; bases not matched to a gene: 4. This CDR3 is built from 15 residues. The CDR3 sequence: CASSETGGSTDTQYF. DNA of the CDR3: TGTGCCAGCAGCGAAACAGGGGGCAGCACAGATACGCAGTATTTT.

The rearrangement links TRBV14 to TRBJ2-3, with a weak D call TRBD1 (7 bases). The CDR3 is 20 residues long. Between the trimmed V and J ends, which lost 1 base and 3 bases, there was a span of 26 bases. CDR1 and CDR2 from the germline V gene are SGHDN and FVKESK. The CDR3: CASSQVPAVGGTGATDTQYF. The DNA for the CDR3 is TGTGCCAGCAGCCAAGTCCCGGCGGTGGGAGGTACAGGGGCTACAGATACGCAGTATTTT.

For this clone: A read error may produce the germline difference seen at one junction end. This rearrangement joins TRBV5-1 to TRBJ2-4, with D perhaps matching TRBD1 (5 bases). This CDR3 comprises 15 residues. In germline, CDR1 is SGHRS, CDR2 YFSETQ. DNA of the CDR3: TGCGCCAGCAGCTTGGCGGTAGGGTCAGGGAACAGTCAGTACTTC. This codes for CASSLAVGSGNSQYF.

This clone was observed a few times. This chain connects TRBV6-6 to TRBJ1-1, with TRBD1 as a possible D gene (6 bases). The V gene's germline CDR1 is MNHNY and CDR2 SVGAGI (reference sequence). This CDR3 region has 13 residues. V was shortened by 9 bases and J by 2 bases, with 13 bases between the two germline ends. CDR3: CASRQELNTEAFF. The DNA of the CDR3 is TGTGCCAGTCGACAGGAGCTAAACACTGAAGCTTTCTTT.

The CDR3 region is CASSGRVTRETQYF. The CDR3 DNA follows: TGTGCCAGCAGCGGGCGGGTAACACGAGAGACCCAGTACTTC. This chain links TRBV7-9 with TRBJ2-5; TRBD2 is a possible D gene (5 bases). V dropped 5 bases and J dropped 4 bases, with 14 bases sitting between them. CDR1 is SEHNR, CDR2 FQNEAQ, per germline (reference sequence). The CDR3 runs 14 residues. The variable domain in full, completed from reference TRBV7-9 and TRBJ2-5, reads DTGVSQNPRHKITKRGQNVTFRCDPISEHNRLYWYRQTLGQGPEFLTYFQNEAQLEKSRLLSDRFSAERPKGSFSTLEIQRTEQGDSAMYLCASSGRVTRETQYFGPGTRLLVL.

The rearrangement uses TRBV10-3 and TRBJ2-7; TRBD2 matches 8 bases. Germline-derived CDR1 and CDR2 are ENHRY and SYGVKD. V was pared by 4 bases and J by 1 base, with 12 bases of the junction left unmatched. This CDR3 region has 17 residues. The CDR3 loop reads CAISVSSGGAKSYEQYF. CDR3 DNA: TGTGCCATCAGTGTATCGAGCGGGGGAGCCAAGTCCTACGAGCAGTACTTC.

This chain joins TRBV30 and TRBJ2-1; 9 bases line up with TRBD2. This CDR3 spans 16 amino acids. Germline V CDR1 and CDR2: GTSNPN, SVGIG (reference sequence). The J segment lost 5 bases and the V segment lost 0 bases, leaving 8 bases of the junction unmatched. The CDR3 bases are TGTGCCTGGAGTGTAGGGTGGCTAGCGGGGAACAATGAGCAGTTCTTC. Encoded protein: CAWSVGWLAGNNEQFF.

The chain links TRBV21-1 to TRBJ2-7; TRBD1 was called by the table and not checked on the DNA. TRBV21-1 has pseudogene status. This CDR3 has 15 residues. CDR3 bases: TGTGCCAGCAGCAAAGTTCACAGGGCCAGCTACGAGCAGTACTTC. Translation: CASSKVHRASYEQYF.

The V and J genes are TRBV13 and TRBJ1-6; D may be TRBD1 (6 bases). Trimming took 5 bases from V and 4 from J, leaving 9 bases between them. The CDR3 loop spans 14 amino acids. The germline V gene has CDR1 PRHDT and CDR2 FYEKMQ (reference sequence). CDR3: CASSLQGYNSPLHF. The CDR3 coding sequence is TGTGCCAGCAGCCTCCAGGGGTATAATTCACCCCTCCACTTT.

This chain uses TRBV28 with TRBJ2-3, with D maybe TRBD2 (6 bases). CDR1 and CDR2 (germline): MDHEN, SYDVKM. There are 14 residues in the CDR3. V lost 5 bases to trimming and J lost 5 bases, with 14 bases between them. The CDR3: CASSLRRRGDTQYF. Written as DNA, the CDR3 is TGTGCCAGCAGTCTAAGGAGGCGGGGAGATACGCAGTATTTT.

CDR3 in DNA: TGTGCCTGGAGTCAAAGTTTAGCGGGGGGGCTCAATGAGCAGTTCTTC. It codes for CAWSQSLAGGLNEQFF. This rearrangement joins TRBV30 to TRBJ2-1; 11 bases are shared with TRBD2. Germline CDR1 and CDR2: GTSNPN and SVGIG (reference sequence). This CDR3 comprises 16 residues. V lost 2 bases, J lost 6 bases, and 9 bases stayed unmatched. The full variable domain, rest sourced from reference TRBV30 and TRBJ2-1, is SQTIHQWPATLVQPVGSPLSLECTVEGTSNPNLYWYRQAAGRGLQLLFYSVGIGQISSEVPQNLSASRPQDRQFILSSKKLLLSDSGFYLCAWSQSLAGGLNEQFFGPGTRLTVL.

The chain is built from TRBV6-1 and TRBJ2-1; TRBD2 matches 8 bases. The CDR3 is 16 residues long. V was pared by 2 bases and J by 6 bases, with 9 bases of the junction left unmatched. Germline lookup yields CDR1 MNHNS and CDR2 SASEGT. Written as DNA, the CDR3 is TGTGCCAGCAGTGAAATTAGGTTACTAGCGGCCAATGAGCAGTTCTTC. It translates to CASSEIRLLAANEQFF.